This T cell receptor beta chain was retrieved from a study of blood T cell repertoires in COVID-19. Generated by immunoSEQ multiplex PCR, the TCRdb table keeps only in-frame clones and is missing some. The data contain 180,000 or so clones, about nine tenths of them seen just once; the ten biggest clones take up less than 0.85%. The V gene end was trimmed by 3 bases and the J gene end by 4 bases; junction bases not matched to a gene: 8. Germline CDR1 reads SGHVS; CDR2 reads FQNEAQ. The CDR3 loop spans 15 amino acids. Sequencing was done on a sample of PBMCs or T cells enriched from blood (not recorded which). V usage is TRBV7-8 and J usage is TRBJ2-7; 8 bases match TRBD2. The clonotype was recovered from a woman aged 18 to 35 who had recovered from COVID-19. The CDR3 loop is CASSFSGTTLYEQYF. CDR3 nucleotides: TGTGCCAGCAGCTTTAGCGGGACCACCTTATACGAGCAGTACTTC.